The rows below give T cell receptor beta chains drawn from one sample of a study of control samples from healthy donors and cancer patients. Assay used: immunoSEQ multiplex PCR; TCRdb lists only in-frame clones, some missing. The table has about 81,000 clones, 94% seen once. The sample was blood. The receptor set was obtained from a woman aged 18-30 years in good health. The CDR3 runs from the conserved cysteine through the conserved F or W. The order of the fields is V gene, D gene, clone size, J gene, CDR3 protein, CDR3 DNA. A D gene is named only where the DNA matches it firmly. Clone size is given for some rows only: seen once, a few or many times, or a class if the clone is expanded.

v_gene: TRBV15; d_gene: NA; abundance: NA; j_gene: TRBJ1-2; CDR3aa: CATSRARGEGGYTF; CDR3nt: TGTGCCACCAGCAGAGCCCGGGGGGAGGGCGGCTACACCTTC
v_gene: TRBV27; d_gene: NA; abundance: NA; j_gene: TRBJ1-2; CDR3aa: CASGYRFYGYTF; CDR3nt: TGTGCCAGCGGGTATAGGTTCTATGGCTACACCTTC
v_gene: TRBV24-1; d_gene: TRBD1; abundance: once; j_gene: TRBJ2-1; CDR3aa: CATSDWPGQGAIEQFF; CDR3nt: TGTGCCACCAGTGATTGGCCGGGACAGGGGGCTATTGAGCAGTTCTTC
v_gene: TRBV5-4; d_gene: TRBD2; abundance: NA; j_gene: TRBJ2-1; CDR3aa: CASSLYRLAGWGNNEQFF; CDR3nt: TGTGCCAGCAGCTTGTATAGACTAGCGGGATGGGGGAACAATGAGCAGTTCTTC
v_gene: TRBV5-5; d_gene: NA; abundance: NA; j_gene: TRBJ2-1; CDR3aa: CASSLEAGFYNEQFF; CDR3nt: TGTGCCAGCAGCTTGGAGGCGGGCTTTTACAATGAGCAGTTCTTC
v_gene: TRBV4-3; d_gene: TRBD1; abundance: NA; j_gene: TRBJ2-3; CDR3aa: CASSQGIQGATDTQYF; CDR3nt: TGCGCCAGCAGCCAAGGTATTCAGGGGGCAACAGATACGCAGTATTTT
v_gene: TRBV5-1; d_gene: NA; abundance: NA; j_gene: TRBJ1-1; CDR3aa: CASSLQGSTEAFF; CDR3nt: TGCGCCAGCAGCTTACAGGGATCGACTGAAGCTTTCTTT
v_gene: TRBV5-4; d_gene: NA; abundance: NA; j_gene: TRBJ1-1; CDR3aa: CASSLGASGVAFF; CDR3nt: TGTGCCAGCAGCTTGGGGGCTTCGGGGGTAGCTTTCTTT
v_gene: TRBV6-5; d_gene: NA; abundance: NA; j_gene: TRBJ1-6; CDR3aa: CASAGTHESPPHF; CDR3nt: TGTGCCAGCGCGGGGACCCACGAATCACCCCCCCACTTT
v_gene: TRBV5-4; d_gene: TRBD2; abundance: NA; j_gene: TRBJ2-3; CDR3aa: CASSAGGLDTQYF; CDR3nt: TGTGCCAGCAGCGCGGGGGGCCTGGATACGCAGTATTTT
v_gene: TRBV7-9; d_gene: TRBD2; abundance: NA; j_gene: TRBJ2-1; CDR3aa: CASSSGLAIFYNEQFF; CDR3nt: TGTGCCAGCAGCTCCGGACTAGCGATTTTCTACAATGAGCAGTTCTTC
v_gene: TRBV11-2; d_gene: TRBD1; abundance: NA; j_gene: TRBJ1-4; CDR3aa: CASSLVLPTGGSHREKLFF; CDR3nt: TGTGCCAGCAGCTTAGTGCTTCCGACAGGGGGCTCCCATAGGGAAAAACTGTTTTTT
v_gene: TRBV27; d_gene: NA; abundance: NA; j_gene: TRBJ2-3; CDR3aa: CASSSPTTDTQYF; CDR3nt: TGTGCCAGCAGTTCCCCGACCACAGATACGCAGTATTTT
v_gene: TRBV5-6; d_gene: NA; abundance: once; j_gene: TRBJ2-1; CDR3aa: CASSLDYLEQFF; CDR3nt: TGTGCCAGCAGCTTGGATTATTTGGAGCAGTTCTTC
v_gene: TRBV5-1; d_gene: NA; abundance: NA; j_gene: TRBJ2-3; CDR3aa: CASSLEGRFVRSTDTQYF; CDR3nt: TGCGCCAGCAGCTTGGAGGGTCGTTTCGTTCGTAGCACAGATACGCAGTATTTT
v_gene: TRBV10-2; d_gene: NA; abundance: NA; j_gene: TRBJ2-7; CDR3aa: CASLSSYEQYF; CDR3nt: TGCGCCAGCCTTTCTAGCTACGAGCAGTACTTC
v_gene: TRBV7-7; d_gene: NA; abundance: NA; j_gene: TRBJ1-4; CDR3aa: CASSLGAGKGEKLFF; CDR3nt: TGTGCCAGCAGCTTAGGGGCTGGGAAGGGTGAAAAACTGTTTTTT
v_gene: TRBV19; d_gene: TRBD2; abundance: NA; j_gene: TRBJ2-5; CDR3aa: CASSPRAGVIIETQYF; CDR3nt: TGTGCCAGTAGTCCCCGGGCGGGAGTCATTATTGAGACCCAGTACTTC
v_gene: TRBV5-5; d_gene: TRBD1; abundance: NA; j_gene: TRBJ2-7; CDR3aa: CASSLITGGSGSYEQYF; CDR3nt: TGTGCCAGCAGCTTAATCACAGGGGGATCAGGCTCCTACGAGCAGTACTTC
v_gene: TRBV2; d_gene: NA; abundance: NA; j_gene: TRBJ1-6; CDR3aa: CASRRRTAGNNSPLHF; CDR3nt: TGTGCCAGCAGAAGACGGACAGCGGGGAACAATTCACCCCTCCACTTT
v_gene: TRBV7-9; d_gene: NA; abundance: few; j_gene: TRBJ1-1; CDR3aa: CASSYSGTEAFF; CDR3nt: TGTGCCAGCAGCTACTCGGGAACTGAAGCTTTCTTT
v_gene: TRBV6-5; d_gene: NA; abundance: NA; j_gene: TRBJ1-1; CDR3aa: CASGKGGGTNTEAFF; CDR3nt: TGTGCCAGCGGGAAAGGAGGCGGCACTAACACTGAAGCTTTCTTT
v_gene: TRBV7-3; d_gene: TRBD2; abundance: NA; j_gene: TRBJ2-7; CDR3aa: CASSLNGLAGPYEQYF; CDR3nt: TGTGCCAGCAGCTTAAACGGACTAGCGGGTCCCTACGAGCAGTACTTC
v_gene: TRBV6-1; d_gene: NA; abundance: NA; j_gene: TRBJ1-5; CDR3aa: CASSEGGGGSNQPQHF; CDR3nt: TGTGCCAGCAGTGAAGGGGGTGGGGGGAGCAATCAGCCCCAGCATTTT
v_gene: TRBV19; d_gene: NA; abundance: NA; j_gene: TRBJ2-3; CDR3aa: CASSIGSRTDTQYF; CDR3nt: TGTGCCAGTAGTATAGGGAGCCGCACAGATACGCAGTATTTT
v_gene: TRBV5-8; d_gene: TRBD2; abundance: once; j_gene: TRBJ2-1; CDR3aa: CASSPGLLDRQLLFF; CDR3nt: TGTGCCAGCAGCCCGGGACTACTAGACCGGCAACTCCTGTTCTTC
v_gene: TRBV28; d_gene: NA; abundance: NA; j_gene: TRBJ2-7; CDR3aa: CASTSGTAFFVEQYF; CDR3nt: TGTGCCAGCACCTCCGGGACGGCCTTTTTTGTCGAGCAGTACTTC
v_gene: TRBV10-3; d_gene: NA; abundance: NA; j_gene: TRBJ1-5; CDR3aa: CAISETTLGAGVQPQHF; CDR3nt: TGTGCCATCAGTGAGACGACTCTGGGGGCAGGGGTTCAGCCCCAGCATTTT
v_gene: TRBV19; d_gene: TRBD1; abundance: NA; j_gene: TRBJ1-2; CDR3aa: CASSIIPTGSGYTF; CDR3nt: TGTGCCAGTAGTATTATCCCGACAGGGAGTGGCTACACCTTC
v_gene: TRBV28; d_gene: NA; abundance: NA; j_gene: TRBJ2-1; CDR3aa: CASRGSSYNEQFF; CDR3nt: TGTGCCAGCAGAGGGAGCTCCTACAATGAGCAGTTCTTC
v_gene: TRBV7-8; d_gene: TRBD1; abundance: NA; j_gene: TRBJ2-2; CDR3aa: CASSFSGTGASGELFF; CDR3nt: TGTGCCAGCAGCTTTTCCGGGACAGGGGCTAGCGGGGAGCTGTTTTTT
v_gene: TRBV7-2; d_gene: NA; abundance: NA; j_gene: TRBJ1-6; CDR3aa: CASSLFEVTNSPLHF; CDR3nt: TGTGCCAGCAGCTTATTCGAGGTTACCAATTCACCCCTCCACTTT
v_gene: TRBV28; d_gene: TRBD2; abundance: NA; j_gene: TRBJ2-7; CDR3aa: CASSPWGGNLEQYF; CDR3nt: TGTGCCAGCAGTCCTTGGGGGGGGAACCTTGAGCAGTACTTC
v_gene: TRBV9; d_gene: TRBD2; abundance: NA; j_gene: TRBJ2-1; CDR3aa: CASSVPQTSGTYNEQFF; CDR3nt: TGTGCCAGCAGCGTACCCCAGACTAGCGGAACCTACAATGAGCAGTTCTTC
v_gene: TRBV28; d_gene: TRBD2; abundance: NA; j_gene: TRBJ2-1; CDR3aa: CASSYPKAGTSGGSEQFF; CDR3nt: TGTGCCAGCAGTTACCCTAAAGCCGGGACTAGCGGGGGAAGTGAGCAGTTCTTC
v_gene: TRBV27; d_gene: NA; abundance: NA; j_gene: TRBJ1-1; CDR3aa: CASSLTVNTEAFF; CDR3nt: TGTGCCAGCAGTTTGACAGTGAACACTGAAGCTTTCTTT
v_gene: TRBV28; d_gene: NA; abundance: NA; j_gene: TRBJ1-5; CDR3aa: CASRVGTAYQPQHF; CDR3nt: TGTGCCAGCAGGGTAGGGACGGCATATCAGCCCCAGCATTTT
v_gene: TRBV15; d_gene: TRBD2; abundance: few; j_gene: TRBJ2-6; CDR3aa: CATSIGTSANSGANVLTF; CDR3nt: TGTGCCACCAGCATTGGGACTAGCGCAAACTCTGGGGCCAACGTCCTGACTTTC
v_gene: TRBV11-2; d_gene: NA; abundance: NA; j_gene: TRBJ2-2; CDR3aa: CASSLYLISAGELFF; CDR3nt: TGTGCCAGCAGCCTCTACCTCATATCCGCCGGGGAGCTGTTTTTT
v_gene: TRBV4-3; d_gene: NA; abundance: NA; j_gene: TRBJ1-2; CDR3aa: CASSQAGDYGYTF; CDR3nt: TGCGCCAGCAGCCAAGCAGGGGACTATGGCTACACCTTC
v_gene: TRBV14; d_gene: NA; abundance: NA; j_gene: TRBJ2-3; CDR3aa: CASSQGRTTDTQYF; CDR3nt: TGTGCCAGCAGCCAAGGGAGAACCACAGATACGCAGTATTTT
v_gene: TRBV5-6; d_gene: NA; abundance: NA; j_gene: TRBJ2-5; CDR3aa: CASSTKSRPQETQYF; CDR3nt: TGTGCCAGCAGCACAAAAAGCAGGCCCCAAGAGACCCAGTACTTC
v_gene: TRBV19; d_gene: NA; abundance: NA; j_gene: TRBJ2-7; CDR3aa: CASNAGWGPYEQYF; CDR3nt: TGTGCCAGTAATGCGGGGTGGGGGCCCTACGAGCAGTACTTC
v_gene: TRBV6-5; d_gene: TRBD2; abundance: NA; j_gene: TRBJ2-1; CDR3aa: CASSYRTSGRAGEQFF; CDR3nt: TGTGCCAGCAGTTACCGGACTAGCGGGAGGGCCGGTGAGCAGTTCTTC
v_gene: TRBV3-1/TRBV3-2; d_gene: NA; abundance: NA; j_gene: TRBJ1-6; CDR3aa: CASSHKQGFSNSPLHF; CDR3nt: TGTGCCAGCAGCCACAAACAGGGTTTTTCTAATTCACCCCTCCACTTT
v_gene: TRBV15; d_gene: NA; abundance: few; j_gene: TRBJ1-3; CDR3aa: CATSRDIESNTIYF; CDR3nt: TGTGCCACCAGCAGAGATATTGAGTCAAACACCATATATTTT
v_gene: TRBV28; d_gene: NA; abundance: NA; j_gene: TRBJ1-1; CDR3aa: CASSPNAVVSNTEAFF; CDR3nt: TGTGCCAGCAGTCCGAACGCTGTAGTCTCGAACACTGAAGCTTTCTTT
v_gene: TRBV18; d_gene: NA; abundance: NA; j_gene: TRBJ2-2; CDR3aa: CASSPGRTNTGELFF; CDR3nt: TGTGCCAGCTCACCCGGACGGACGAACACCGGGGAGCTGTTTTTT
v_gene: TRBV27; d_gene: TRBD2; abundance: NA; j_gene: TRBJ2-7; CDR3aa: CASSSAGLPYEQYF; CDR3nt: TGTGCCAGCAGTTCTGCGGGACTACCCTACGAGCAGTACTTC
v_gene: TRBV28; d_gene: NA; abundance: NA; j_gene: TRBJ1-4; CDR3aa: CASSSLPNEKLFF; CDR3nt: TGTGCCAGCAGTTCCCTCCCTAATGAAAAACTGTTTTTT
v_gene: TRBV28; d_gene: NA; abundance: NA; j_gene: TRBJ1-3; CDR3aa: CASSTLSGSGNTIYF; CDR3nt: TGTGCCAGCAGCACTCTAAGCGGCTCTGGAAACACCATATATTTT
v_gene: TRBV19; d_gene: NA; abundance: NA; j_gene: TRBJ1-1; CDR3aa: CASSISRTAMNTEAFF; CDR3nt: TGTGCCAGTAGTATCTCTCGGACAGCCATGAACACTGAAGCTTTCTTT
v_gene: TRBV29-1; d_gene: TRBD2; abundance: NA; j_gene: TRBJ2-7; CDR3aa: CSVEAEGRLAGTYF; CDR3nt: TGCAGCGTTGAGGCCGAGGGCCGCTTAGCGGGAACGTACTTC
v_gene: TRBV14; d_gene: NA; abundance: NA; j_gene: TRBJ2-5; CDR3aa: CASRQALEGTQYF; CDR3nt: TGTGCCAGCAGGCAAGCACTAGAAGGGACCCAGTACTTC
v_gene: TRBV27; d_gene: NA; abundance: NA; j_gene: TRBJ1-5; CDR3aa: CASSLSQPTHSGLRPQHF; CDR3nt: TGTGCCAGCAGTTTATCCCAACCTACCCATTCAGGACTCCGGCCCCAGCATTTT
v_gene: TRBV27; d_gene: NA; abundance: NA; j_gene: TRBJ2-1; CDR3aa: CASSSPGAVSSYNEQFF; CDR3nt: TGTGCCAGCAGTTCCCCAGGGGCGGTGAGCTCCTACAATGAGCAGTTCTTC
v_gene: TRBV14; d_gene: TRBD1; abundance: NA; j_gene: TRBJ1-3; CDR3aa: CASSQRTGPGNTIYF; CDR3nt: TGTGCCAGCAGCCAGCGGACAGGCCCTGGAAACACCATATATTTT